A selection of T cell receptor beta chains follows, all from one sample in a study of technical replicates of blood from a few donors. TCRdb's copy holds only in-frame clones and misses some; the assay was immunoSEQ multiplex PCR. The data contain about 72,000 clones, around 92% of them singletons. Sequencing was performed on T cells isolated from PBMCs. The receptor source for this set is a human donor in good health. Each CDR3 is given with its conserved first and last residue. A D gene is named only where the DNA matches it firmly. The size field is filled for only some rows; it gives once, few, many or a size class.

d_gene,v_gene,j_gene,abundance,len,CDR3nt,CDR3aa
TRBD1,TRBV15,TRBJ2-5,-,15,TGTGCCACCAGCAGAGGTGGGACAGGAAGGGAGACCCAGTACTTC,CATSRGGTGRETQYF
-,TRBV27,TRBJ2-2,-,17,TGTGCCAGCAGTTTATACAGGCAGGGGCGCAACACCGGGGAGCTGTTTTTT,CASSLYRQGRNTGELFF
TRBD1,TRBV28,TRBJ1-3,-,17,TGTGCCAGCCGAGCCGGGACAGGGTATTATTCTGGAAACACCATATATTTT,CASRAGTGYYSGNTIYF
-,TRBV9,TRBJ2-5,-,14,TGTGCCAGCAGTCCTATAGCGGCCCAAGAGACCCAGTACTTC,CASSPIAAQETQYF
-,TRBV18,TRBJ1-4,-,14,TGTGCCAGCTCATCCCAGGGGCGATTGGAAAAACTGTTTTTT,CASSSQGRLEKLFF
TRBD1,TRBV6-5,TRBJ2-3,-,14,TGTGCCAGCAGTTCGGGACAGGGGACAGATACGCAGTATTTT,CASSSGQGTDTQYF
-,TRBV7-2,TRBJ1-1,-,12,TGTGCCAGCAGCAGAGAGGGCCCTGAAGCTTTCTTT,CASSREGPEAFF
-,TRBV30,TRBJ1-2,-,12,TGTGCCCTAGGAAGGGGCAGGGGTGGCTACACCTTC,CALGRGRGGYTF
TRBD1,TRBV7-6,TRBJ1-1,-,13,TGTGCCAGCAGCCGCAGGGACAGGTTCGAAGCTTTCTTT,CASSRRDRFEAFF
TRBD2,TRBV28,TRBJ2-5,-,16,TGTGCCAGCAGTGCCAAACTAGCGGGAGGTCCCGAGACCCAGTACTTC,CASSAKLAGGPETQYF
-,TRBV28,TRBJ2-1,-,14,TGTGCCAGCAGTGGGGGGACCCTTCCCAATGAGCAGTTCTTC,CASSGGTLPNEQFF
TRBD1,TRBV28,TRBJ1-5,once,14,TGTGCCAGCAGTGAAATGACAGGGGATCAGCCCCAGCATTTT,CASSEMTGDQPQHF
TRBD2,TRBV7-3,TRBJ2-2,-,17,TGTGCCAGCAGCTCTCTAGGACTAGCGGGAGACACCGGGGAGCTGTTTTTT,CASSSLGLAGDTGELFF
-,TRBV5-1,TRBJ2-1,-,11,TGCGCCAGCACGGACAGCAACCAGCAGTTCTTC,CASTDSNQQFF
TRBD1,TRBV6-1,TRBJ2-7,-,16,TGTGCCAGCAGTGACGAGGGACAGGGCCCTTCCTACGAGCAGTACTTC,CASSDEGQGPSYEQYF
TRBD1,TRBV5-1,TRBJ1-1,-,15,TGCGCCAGCAGCTCCCGGGACAGGGTTGTCACTGAAGCTTTCTTT,CASSSRDRVVTEAFF
-,TRBV11-2,TRBJ1-4,-,11,TGTGCCAGCAGCCTGAATGAAAAACTGTTTTTT,CASSLNEKLFF
-,TRBV5-1,TRBJ1-3,-,15,TGCGCCAGCAGCCCGCGGACAGAACGTGGAAACACCATATATTTT,CASSPRTERGNTIYF
-,TRBV9,TRBJ2-1,-,15,TGTGCCAGCAGCGCCCGGGACTCCGGAAATAATGAGCAGTTCTTC,CASSARDSGNNEQFF
TRBD1,TRBV15,TRBJ1-2,-,15,TGTGCCACCAGCAGGGACAGGGGGCCAAACTATGGCTACACCTTC,CATSRDRGPNYGYTF
-,TRBV19,TRBJ1-1,few,13,TGTGCCAGTAGGGACACAGGGAACACTGAAGCTTTCTTT,CASRDTGNTEAFF
TRBD1,TRBV29-1,TRBJ1-4,-,14,TGCAGCGTACTCCAGGGGGCGCGTGGTGAAAAACTGTTTTTT,CSVLQGARGEKLFF
-,TRBV7-9,TRBJ2-6,-,16,TGTGCCAGCAGCTTAGGACAAACAACTGGGGCCAACGTCCTGACTTTC,CASSLGQTTGANVLTF
-,TRBV7-8,TRBJ2-7,few,14,TGTGCCAGCAGCTTTGAGACAGCGTCCTACGAGCAGTACTTC,CASSFETASYEQYF